Shown below are 30 T cell receptor beta chains from a single sample sequenced in a study of blood T cell repertoires in COVID-19. The protocol was immunoSEQ multiplex PCR, while the TCRdb copy is restricted to in-frame clones and leaves out a portion. The sample lists about 210,000 clones; almost 85% were seen once. The source material was peripheral blood. The receptors were sampled from a woman aged 45 to 65 with active or convalescent COVID-19.

The V and J genes are TRBV5-1 and TRBJ1-5; unclear D gene. Germline V gene lookup returns CDR1 SGHRS and CDR2 YFSETQ. The CDR3 covers 13 residues. With 4 bases removed from V and 4 bases from J, the gap between germline ends came to 9 bases. This CDR3 is CASSVGRNQPQHF. The CDR3 nucleotides are TGCGCCAGCAGCGTCGGTCGAAATCAGCCCCAGCATTTT.

The chain recombines TRBV5-1 with TRBJ1-1; D might be TRBD1 (6 bases). Trimming removed 1 base from V and 8 bases from J, with 12 bases in between. The germline CDR1 and CDR2 sequences are SGHRS and YFSETQ. CDR3 length equals 13 residues. The CDR3 DNA sequence: TGCGCCAGCAGCTTGAGGACTGGGGGCGAAGCTTTCTTT. Translating gives CASSLRTGGEAFF.

The genes are TRBV12-3 or TRBV12-4 and TRBJ1-3; D gene ambiguous. V was pared by 3 bases and J by 11 bases, with 8 bases between. CDR3 size: 11 residues. The CDR3 DNA reads TGTGCCAGCAGTTTCTTGGAGGCCATATATTTT. Residues: CASSFLEAIYF.

Details on this clone: The sample carries other DNA sequences with the same CDR3. This chain links TRBV19 with TRBJ2-1; TRBD1 matches 8 bases. Per the germline V gene, CDR1 is LNHDA and CDR2 is SQIVND (reference sequence). This CDR3 region has 15 residues. The ends lost 4 bases at V and 4 bases at J; junction bases unmatched: 6. The CDR3 nucleotides read TGTGCCAGTAGTAGCCGGGACAGGTTGTACAATGAGCAGTTCTTC. It specifies CASSSRDRLYNEQFF.

In its sample, this clone was seen a few times. This sequence joins TRBV6-5 and TRBJ2-2; D is uncertain. Germline V gene lookup returns CDR1 MNHEY and CDR2 SVGAGI. V was trimmed by 4 bases and J by 4 bases, leaving 7 bases between them. The CDR3 contains 13 residues. CDR3 in amino acids: CASSLYTTGELFF. The CDR3 nucleotides are TGTGCCAGCAGTTTGTACACCACCGGGGAGCTGTTTTTT.

The V and J genes are TRBV6-1 and TRBJ1-5; 9 nucleotides match TRBD1. Germline CDR1 and CDR2: MNHNS and SASEGT. The CDR3 is 17 residues long. V was clipped by 4 bases and J by 1 base; unmatched bases: 8. The CDR3 loop is CASSGGGQGVSNQPQHF. CDR3 sequence (DNA): TGTGCCAGCAGTGGAGGGGGACAGGGAGTGAGCAATCAGCCCCAGCATTTT.

V usage is TRBV2 and J usage is TRBJ2-3; D unclear. The CDR3 runs to 11 residues. Trimming removed 11 bases from V and 2 bases from J, with 8 bases in between. The germline V gene encodes CDR1 SNHLY and CDR2 FYNNEI. The CDR3 DNA is TGTGCCGGAGAACTCACAGATACGCAGTATTTT. This codes for CAGELTDTQYF.

The genes are TRBV11-2 and TRBJ2-2; perhaps TRBD1 as D (7 bases). Deletions cut 8 bases from V and 0 bases from J, with 19 bases between. The CDR3 contains 17 residues. Germline-derived CDR1 and CDR2 are SGHAT and FQNNGV. Here the CDR3 DNA reads TGTGCCAGCTCAGGAGGGCAGGGGGTATCGAACACCGGGGAGCTGTTTTTT. Translation gives CASSGGQGVSNTGELFF. The complete variable domain, with remaining parts taken from reference TRBV11-2 and TRBJ2-2, reads EAGVAQSPRYKIIEKRQSVAFWCNPISGHATLYWYQQILGQGPKLLIQFQNNGVVDDSQLPKDRFSAERLKGVDSTLKIQPAKLEDSAVYLCASSGGQGVSNTGELFFGEGSRLTVL.

About this clone: A junction boundary mismatches the germline segment, possibly from a read error. This sequence joins TRBV4-1 and TRBJ1-2, with 7 bases identical to TRBD1. The CDR3 is 14 residues long. Germline values: CDR1 MGHRA, CDR2 YSYEKL. This CDR3 reads CASSPGTALYEAFF. The CDR3 DNA reads TGCGCCAGCAGCCCGGGGACAGCCCTGTATGAAGCCTTCTTC.

This clone was detected only once. The chain employs TRBV5-1 and TRBJ1-2; maybe TRBD1 (5 bases). The CDR3 loop spans 14 amino acids. Trimming pared 0 bases from V and 7 bases from J, leaving 13 bases between. Per the germline V gene, CDR1 is SGHRS and CDR2 is YFSETQ. This chain's CDR3 is CASSLVATAGGYTF. For the CDR3, the DNA is TGCGCCAGCAGCTTGGTGGCGACAGCGGGTGGCTACACCTTC.

A word on this clone: One end of the junction varies from germline; a read error may be responsible. This rearrangement joins TRBV5-5 to TRBJ2-5; D may be TRBD2 (6 bases). The CDR3 extends over 13 amino acids. Germline V gene data show CDR1 as SGHKS and CDR2 as YYEKEE (reference sequence). CDR3 region: CASSLWTGEAQYF. Written as DNA, the CDR3 is TGTGCCAGCAGCTTGTGGACGGGAGAGGCCCAGTACTTC. The whole variable domain, filled in from reference TRBV5-5 and TRBJ2-5, reads DAGVTQSPTHLIKTRGQQVTLRCSPISGHKSVSWYQQVLGQGPQFIFQYYEKEERGRGNFPDRFSARQFPNYSSELNVNALLLGDSALYLCASSLWTGEAQYFGPGTRLLVL.

The CDR3 region has the DNA TGTGCCAGCAGCGCCTGGGACAGAGATGATGGCTACACCTTC. Its translation: CASSAWDRDDGYTF. The chain couples TRBV7-9 to TRBJ1-2; 7 bases match TRBD1. Unmatched junction bases numbered 9, after V lost 5 bases and J lost 6 bases. CDR1 and CDR2 from the germline V gene are SEHNR and FQNEAQ (reference sequence). This CDR3 region has 14 residues.

The CDR3: CASATGVGQPQHF. For the CDR3, the DNA is TGTGCCAGCGCTACAGGGGTTGGTCAGCCCCAGCATTTT. The chain uses TRBV28 and TRBJ1-5; 7 nucleotides line up with TRBD1. The V gene's germline CDR1 is MDHEN and CDR2 SYDVKM. This CDR3 is built from 13 residues. J lost 6 bases, V lost 8 bases, and 7 bases had no gene match.

J is TRBJ1-2 and V is TRBV7-9, with 7 positions matching TRBD1. The CDR3 totals 13 residues. Germline CDR1 is SEHNR and CDR2 is FQNEAQ (reference sequence). The J segment lost 3 bases and the V segment lost 3 bases, leaving 1 base of the junction unmatched. The CDR3 loop reads CASSFDRDYGYTF. DNA of the CDR3: TGTGCCAGCAGCTTCGACAGGGACTATGGCTACACCTTC.

This clone is a singleton in its sample. The rearrangement links TRBV6-1 to TRBJ2-5; perhaps TRBD1 as D (6 bases). The germline gives CDR1 MNHNS, CDR2 SASEGT. The CDR3 is made up of 17 amino acids. V lost 4 bases to trimming and J lost 9 bases, with 27 bases between them. CDR3 residues: CASSGQQGRGFFTAQYF. CDR3 nucleotide sequence: TGTGCCAGCAGTGGACAACAGGGACGGGGATTCTTCACGGCCCAGTACTTC.

This CDR3 is CASSLSQFASSGETQYF. In DNA, the CDR3 is TGTGCCAGCAGCTTGAGTCAGTTCGCCTCATCGGGAGAGACCCAGTACTTC. The rearrangement links TRBV5-4 to TRBJ2-5; D not certain. V lost 1 base and J 4 bases, leaving 20 bases between the germline ends. CDR3 length: 17 residues. Per germline, CDR1 SGHNT and CDR2 YYREEE (reference sequence).

The rearrangement links TRBV9 to TRBJ1-1, with 7 bases matching TRBD1. The CDR3 runs to 13 residues. Germline V gene sequence: CDR1 SGDLS, CDR2 YYNGEE. Losses at the gene ends were 2 bases for V and 6 bases for J; bases not matched to a gene: 4. CDR3 DNA sequence: TGTGCCAGCAGCGTCAGGGGGTCATCTGAAGCTTTCTTT. Encoded protein: CASSVRGSSEAFF.

Concerning this clone itself: The junction departs from germline at one end; a sequencing error may be responsible. The chain recombines TRBV11-2 with TRBJ1-1; possible D gene TRBD1, 5 bases. CDR3 length equals 12 residues. Germline V gene sequence: CDR1 SGHAT, CDR2 FQNNGV. CDR3 amino acids: CAGRRGYTEAFF. CDR3 bases: TGTGCCGGCAGGCGGGGCTACACTGAAGCTTTCTTT.

This clone was recorded only once. The chain employs TRBV18 and TRBJ2-7; TRBD1 matches 7 bases. This CDR3 is built from 16 residues. Looked up from germline, CDR1 is KGHSH and CDR2 is LQKENI. J gave up 3 bases and V 3 bases, and 11 bases lay outside the gene matches. CDR3 in DNA: TGTGCCAGCTCACCTCTCTGGACAGGACTCAGCTACGAGCAGTACTTC. This gives the protein CASSPLWTGLSYEQYF.

The rearrangement joins TRBV7-9 to TRBJ2-3; a weak D match, TRBD1 (6 bases). Germline CDR1 SEHNR, CDR2 FQNEAQ (reference sequence). The CDR3 runs to 11 residues. V was pared by 8 bases and J by 4 bases, with 7 bases between. The CDR3 here is CASGQSDTQYF. CDR3 coding DNA: TGTGCCAGCGGACAGTCAGATACGCAGTATTTT.

The chain couples TRBV28 to TRBJ2-1; 10 bases fit TRBD2. The CDR3 has 14 amino acids. V shed 8 bases, J shed 15 bases, and the junction held 16 bases outside the gene matches. The germline gives CDR1 MDHEN, CDR2 SYDVKM. The DNA for the CDR3 is TGTGCCAGCCTCCCCGGGACTAGCGAGATCGGTCGGTTCTTC. Its protein product is CASLPGTSEIGRFF.

There are a few counts of this clone. The chain is built from TRBV27 and TRBJ1-5, with 10 bases that match TRBD1. The germline CDR1 and CDR2 sequences are MNHEY and SMNVEV (reference sequence). V gave up 6 bases and J gave up 7 bases; unmatched junction bases: 3. The CDR3 consists of 13 residues. CDR3 coding DNA: TGTGCCAGCAGCGACAGGGGGCTGCAGCCCCAGCATTTT. Translation: CASSDRGLQPQHF.

The chain joins TRBV7-9 to TRBJ2-3; 10 positions match TRBD2. Trimming cost V 1 base and J 4 bases; bases outside gene matches: 2. CDR3 length: 15 amino acids. Germline V gene data show CDR1 as SEHNR and CDR2 as FQNEAQ (reference sequence). The CDR3 nucleotides are TGTGCCAGCAGCTTAGGAGCGGGGGGGGCAGATACGCAGTATTTT. The encoded protein is CASSLGAGGADTQYF.

V gene TRBV7-3 combines with J gene TRBJ2-1; tentative D call: TRBD2 (5 bases). CDR1 and CDR2 from the germline V gene are SGHTA and FQGTGA. This CDR3 region has 16 residues. Trimming cost V 0 bases and J 2 bases, with 11 bases left between them. The DNA for the CDR3 is TGTGCCAGCAGCTTAACGGTGGGAGCCCCCTACAATGAGCAGTTCTTC. Its translation: CASSLTVGAPYNEQFF.

The gene calls are TRBV7-9 and TRBJ2-2, with a weak D call TRBD1 (6 bases). The germline V gene encodes CDR1 SEHNR and CDR2 FQNEAQ (reference sequence). The V end was cut by 8 bases, the J end by 6 bases, with 13 bases between. This CDR3 region has 13 residues. The CDR3 sequence is CASGEQGPGELFF. The CDR3 DNA is TGTGCCAGCGGCGAACAGGGTCCCGGGGAGCTGTTTTTT.

A few counts support this clone. The CDR3 DNA is TGTGCCATCAGTGAGTCGAGGTTCAAGCGGGATGGGGAGACCCAGTACTTC. Its protein product is CAISESRFKRDGETQYF. The chain recombines TRBV10-3 with TRBJ2-5, with 7 bases aligning to TRBD2. The junction had 12 bases not matched to a gene; V was cut back by 0 bases and J by 5 bases. Germline V gene data show CDR1 as ENHRY and CDR2 as SYGVKD. The CDR3 contains 17 residues.

V usage is TRBV15 and J usage is TRBJ2-1; D possibly corresponds to TRBD2 (6 bases). The V and J ends lost 5 bases and 3 bases respectively, with 17 bases between them. This CDR3 is built from 16 residues. Looked up from germline, CDR1 is LNHNV and CDR2 is YYDKDF (reference sequence). CDR3 coding DNA: TGTGCCACCAGCCGGGGCTTGGGCGGGGTCTACAATGAGCAGTTCTTC. It encodes CATSRGLGGVYNEQFF.

The J gene is TRBJ2-5, the V gene TRBV6-5; TRBD1 is a possible D gene (6 bases). CDR3 length: 13 residues. V was pared by 4 bases and J by 5 bases, with 11 bases between. Germline lookup yields CDR1 MNHEY and CDR2 SVGAGI. The CDR3 DNA is TGTGCCAGCAGTTCCCACAGGGATGAGACCCAGTACTTC. Its protein is CASSSHRDETQYF.

This chain's CDR3 is CASKGDLNQPQHF. CDR3 in DNA: TGTGCCAGCAAGGGGGACCTCAATCAGCCCCAGCATTTT. The chain carries TRBV6-5 and TRBJ1-5; weak D call: TRBD1 (6 bases). Germline values: CDR1 MNHEY, CDR2 SVGAGI. V was clipped by 7 bases and J by 3 bases, with 10 bases between them. The CDR3 loop spans 13 amino acids.

The genes are TRBV7-2 and TRBJ2-1; no clear D. This CDR3 has 14 residues. Germline CDR1 SGHTA, CDR2 FQGNSA. The V end lost 2 bases, the J end lost 6 bases, and 11 bases lay between the germline ends. This CDR3 reads CASSLTRSPNEQFF. The CDR3 bases are TGTGCCAGCAGCTTAACACGCTCCCCCAATGAGCAGTTCTTC.